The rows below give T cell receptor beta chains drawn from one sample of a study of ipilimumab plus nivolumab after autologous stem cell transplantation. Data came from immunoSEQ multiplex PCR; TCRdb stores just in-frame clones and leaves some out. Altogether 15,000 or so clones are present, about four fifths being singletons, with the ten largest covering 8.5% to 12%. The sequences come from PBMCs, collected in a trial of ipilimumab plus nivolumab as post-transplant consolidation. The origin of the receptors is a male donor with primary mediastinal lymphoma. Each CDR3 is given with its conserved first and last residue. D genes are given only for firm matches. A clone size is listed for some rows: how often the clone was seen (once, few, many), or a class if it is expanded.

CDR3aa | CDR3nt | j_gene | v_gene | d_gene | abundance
CASTQGAPGQPQHF | TGTGCCAGTACACAGGGGGCGCCGGGACAGCCCCAGCATTTT | TRBJ1-5 | TRBV19 | TRBD1 | medium-sized
CASSFQGVRNEQFF | TGCGCCAGCAGCTTTCAGGGGGTAAGGAATGAGCAGTTCTTC | TRBJ2-1 | TRBV5-1 | TRBD1 | -
CASRPGRLTGQSNSPLHF | TGTGCCAGCAGACCCGGAAGGCTCACGGGACAGAGTAATTCACCCCTCCACTTT | TRBJ1-6 | TRBV28 | TRBD1 | -
CASSRGLGNTIYF | TGTGCCAGCAGTCGTGGGTTAGGAAACACCATATATTTT | TRBJ1-3 | TRBV27 | - | -
CASSPPGEYGYTF | TGTGCCAGCAGCCCCCCAGGGGAGTATGGCTACACCTTC | TRBJ1-2 | TRBV28 | - | few
CASSLEREGSYEQYF | TGTGCCAGCAGCTTGGAACGGGAGGGGTCGTACGAGCAGTACTTC | TRBJ2-7 | TRBV5-6 | TRBD2 | -
CASSLEGTGGGYTF | TGCGCCAGCAGCTTGGAGGGGACAGGGGGAGGCTACACCTTC | TRBJ1-2 | TRBV5-1 | TRBD1 | -
CASSPSRTAYEQYF | TGTGCCAGCAGCCCATCGCGGACAGCCTACGAGCAGTACTTC | TRBJ2-7 | TRBV9 | - | once
CASRRKDRNWDTDTQYF | TGTGCCAGCCGCCGAAAAGATCGTAACTGGGACACAGATACGCAGTATTTT | TRBJ2-3 | TRBV27 | - | -
CASSQDPGRAYEQYF | TGTGCCAGCAGCCAAGATCCCGGGAGAGCCTACGAGCAGTACTTC | TRBJ2-7 | TRBV14 | - | once
CASSLGAGTGYEQYF | TGCGCCAGCAGCTTGGGAGCGGGGACCGGGTACGAGCAGTACTTC | TRBJ2-7 | TRBV5-1 | TRBD2 | medium-sized
CASSLGLQGQFF | TGTGCCAGCAGCCTGGGACTACAAGGGCAGTTCTTC | TRBJ2-1 | TRBV5-5 | TRBD2 | -
CASSQHPDTQYF | TGCGCCAGCAGCCAACACCCAGATACGCAGTATTTT | TRBJ2-3 | TRBV10-1 | - | once
CASSPPPVLSYNEQFF | TGTGCCAGCAGCCCTCCACCGGTCCTCTCCTACAATGAGCAGTTCTTC | TRBJ2-1 | TRBV28 | - | -
CASSLGPDSGNTIYF | TGTGCCAGCAGCTTGGGCCCGGATTCTGGAAACACCATATATTTT | TRBJ1-3 | TRBV7-3 | - | few
CASSSTGGQEKLFF | TGTGCCAGCAGCTCGACAGGGGGTCAAGAAAAACTGTTTTTT | TRBJ1-4 | TRBV7-9 | TRBD1 | -
CATSRGDGSSYEQYF | TGTGCCACCAGCAGAGGGGACGGATCCTCCTACGAGCAGTACTTC | TRBJ2-7 | TRBV15 | - | few
CASKTGAYGYTF | TGTGCCAGCAAGACAGGGGCTTATGGCTACACCTTC | TRBJ1-2 | TRBV6-5 | TRBD1 | -
CASSSDSNYYEQYF | TGTGCCAGCAGCTCCGACAGTAATTACTACGAGCAGTACTTC | TRBJ2-7 | TRBV5-4 | - | -
CASSVLSNQPQHF | TGTGCCAGCAGCGTACTTAGCAATCAGCCCCAGCATTTT | TRBJ1-5 | TRBV9 | - | -
CASSTGGSGYTF | TGTGCCAGTAGTACTGGTGGAAGCGGCTACACCTTC | TRBJ1-2 | TRBV19 | - | once
CATSRVGDVYGYTF | TGTGCCACCAGCAGAGTGGGGGACGTTTATGGCTACACCTTC | TRBJ1-2 | TRBV15 | - | few
CASSLSGGGNEKLFF | TGCGCCAGCAGCTTGTCAGGGGGAGGGAATGAAAAACTGTTTTTT | TRBJ1-4 | TRBV5-1 | TRBD1 | -
CAWSQTGYGNSPLHF | TGTGCCTGGAGTCAGACAGGGTACGGTAATTCACCCCTCCACTTT | TRBJ1-6 | TRBV30 | TRBD1 | -
CASSSLGIRNEQYF | TGTGCCAGCAGCTCTCTCGGGATTCGTAACGAGCAGTACTTC | TRBJ2-7 | TRBV7-9 | - | -
CASSQDKMNTEAFF | TGCGCCAGCAGCCAGGACAAGATGAACACTGAAGCTTTCTTT | TRBJ1-1 | TRBV5-1 | - | -
CASSFHVAQVQYF | TGTGCCAGCAGCTTTCATGTAGCCCAGGTTCAGTACTTC | TRBJ2-4 | TRBV7-2 | - | once
CASSADRGLTEAFF | TGTGCCAGCAGCGCAGACAGGGGTCTAACTGAAGCTTTCTTT | TRBJ1-1 | TRBV9 | TRBD1 | -
CAWTSRVPYQETQYF | TGTGCCTGGACCTCACGAGTCCCCTACCAAGAGACCCAGTACTTC | TRBJ2-5 | TRBV30 | - | -
CASSLSAGVEAFF | TGTGCCAGCAGTTTATCGGCAGGGGTTGAAGCTTTCTTT | TRBJ1-1 | TRBV27 | - | -
CASSYPTSQDEQFF | TGTGCCAGCAGCTATCCGACTAGCCAGGATGAGCAGTTCTTC | TRBJ2-1 | TRBV5-4 | TRBD2 | -
CASSPPGDRGGTEAFF | TGTGCCAGCTCACCCCCTGGGGACAGGGGGGGAACTGAAGCTTTCTTT | TRBJ1-1 | TRBV18 | TRBD1 | -
CASSLTGNSNQPQHF | TGCGCCAGCAGCTTGACAGGAAATAGCAATCAGCCCCAGCATTTT | TRBJ1-5 | TRBV5-1 | - | once
CACSPPGPYEQYF | TGTGCCTGCTCGCCGCCAGGTCCCTACGAGCAGTACTTC | TRBJ2-7 | TRBV30 | - | -
CASSPNLNTEAFF | TGTGCCAGCTCACCAAACTTGAACACTGAAGCTTTCTTT | TRBJ1-1 | TRBV18 | - | -
CASSAPTATGELFF | TGTGCCAGCAGTGCCCCGACAGCCACCGGGGAGCTGTTTTTT | TRBJ2-2 | TRBV2 | - | -
CASSFVRGGEAFF | TGTGCCAGCAGTTTCGTAAGGGGCGGTGAAGCTTTCTTT | TRBJ1-1 | TRBV28 | - | -
CASSPQRGGTDTQYF | TGTGCCAGTAGTCCTCAGCGGGGGGGCACAGATACGCAGTATTTT | TRBJ2-3 | TRBV19 | TRBD2 | -
CASSKIRGRLSQPQHF | TGTGCCAGCAGTAAAATCAGGGGGCGGTTGTCTCAGCCCCAGCATTTT | TRBJ1-5 | TRBV28 | TRBD1 | -
CATSPRGDNYGYTF | TGTGCCACCAGCCCCCGCGGGGACAACTATGGCTACACCTTC | TRBJ1-2 | TRBV15 | - | -
CASSFPGQSGGYTF | TGTGCCAGTAGTTTCCCCGGACAGAGTGGAGGCTACACCTTC | TRBJ1-2 | TRBV19 | - | once
CASSPRRAGEKLFF | TGTGCCAGCTCACCACGGCGGGCAGGTGAAAAACTGTTTTTT | TRBJ1-4 | TRBV18 | - | -
CASSQGGGYYNEQFF | TGTGCCAGCAGTCAGGGGGGGGGTTACTACAATGAGCAGTTCTTC | TRBJ2-1 | TRBV28 | - | -
CASMGRDTEAFF | TGTGCCAGCATGGGGAGAGACACTGAAGCTTTCTTT | TRBJ1-1 | TRBV7-9 | - | few
CASSPVPGGWLGKETQYF | TGTGCCAGCAGCCCGGTTCCCGGGGGCTGGTTGGGGAAAGAGACCCAGTACTTC | TRBJ2-5 | TRBV14 | - | -
CASSQGLTAGDGYTF | TGCGCCAGCAGCCAAGGGCTGACGGCAGGGGATGGCTACACCTTC | TRBJ1-2 | TRBV4-1 | - | few
CASRSVEAGDTEAFF | TGTGCCAGCAGGTCCGTCGAGGCGGGGGACACTGAAGCTTTCTTT | TRBJ1-1 | TRBV28 | - | -
CASTLRNSRLEQYF | TGTGCCAGCACCCTTCGTAATAGTAGGCTAGAGCAGTACTTC | TRBJ2-7 | TRBV28 | - | -
CASSHRDREGNTIYF | TGCGCCAGCAGCCACAGGGACAGGGAGGGAAACACCATATATTTT | TRBJ1-3 | TRBV4-1 | TRBD1 | few
CASTRRGSLADTQYF | TGTGCCAGTACCCGGCGGGGCTCGCTTGCAGATACGCAGTATTTT | TRBJ2-3 | TRBV19 | - | -
CASSRTGGAGNTEAFF | TGTGCCAGCTCACGGACAGGGGGCGCGGGGAACACTGAAGCTTTCTTT | TRBJ1-1 | TRBV18 | TRBD1 | -
CASSLGTPGTGANVLTF | TGTGCCAGCAGTTTAGGGACTCCAGGCACTGGGGCCAACGTCCTGACTTTC | TRBJ2-6 | TRBV28 | - | -
CASKDLAGGPGTQYF | TGTGCCAGCAAAGACCTAGCGGGGGGCCCTGGAACGCAGTATTTT | TRBJ2-3 | TRBV2 | TRBD2 | -